This T cell receptor beta chain stems from a study of T cells in Graves' hyperthyroidism and ophthalmopathy. Whole-study results and caveats: Peripheral blood also featured most of the thyroid clonotypes expanded above 0.001. The model's output predicted ophthalmopathy at a median of around 6.9 months prior to onset.

Ten or more counts support this clonotype. Its antigen is undetermined. RNA transcripts yielded amplified TCR beta CDR3 regions. The study used the HTBI primer set for a first-round RT-PCR of the TCR CDR3. TCRdb itself ran the multiplex PCR reads through MiXCR, one entry per CDR3 protein. The data show 660,000 or so distinct CDR3 sequences, with 45% seen just once and roughly 6.5% held by the top ten. There are 15 residues in the CDR3. V lost 7 bases and J lost 2; bases outside the gene matches: 8. The germline CDR1 and CDR2 sequences are SEHNR and FQNEAQ (reference sequence). Patients were excluded because of uncontrolled infection, other autoimmune disease, pregnancy or lactation.

This receptor was identified in an adult man with Graves' disease, either hyperthyroidism or ophthalmopathy (not recorded which). Source material: peripheral blood or thyroid tissue (not recorded which). The rearrangement uses TRBV7-9 and TRBJ2-5, with 9 positions matching TRBD2. The CDR3 nucleotides are TGTGCCAGCACCGCTGCGGGAGGGATACAAGAGACCCAGTACTTC. Translating gives CASTAAGGIQETQYF.